These 27 T cell receptor beta chains came from one sample sequenced in a study of human T cells and chemical hapten exposure. One entry per CDR3 protein, called by TCRdb with MiXCR from the RACE reads. The data show 45,000 or so distinct CDR3 sequences, roughly 4.2% seen once. Time point denoted: healthy volunteer bleed at 2 weeks. From whole blood left unfractionated, total RNA was extracted. Sample: whole blood. The receptors shown here come from a human donor in good health. Some clones in this sample may be carry-over from other donors' samples.

The chain has TRBV12-3 or TRBV12-4 and TRBJ2-7; the D call may be TRBD1 or TRBD2 (5 bases each). Deletions cut 6 bases from V and 4 bases from J, with 16 bases between. The CDR3 contains 14 residues. The chain's CDR3 is CASSRDPWEYEQYF. DNA of the CDR3: TGTGCCAGCAGCCGGGACCCCTGGGAGTACGAGCAGTACTTC.

This clonotype was observed a few times. The chain combines TRBV7-9 with TRBJ2-3; D is undetermined. The germline V gene has CDR1 SEHNR and CDR2 FQNEAQ (reference sequence). V lost 4 bases to trimming and J lost 6 bases, with 8 bases between them. The CDR3 totals 12 residues. The DNA for the CDR3 is TGTGCCAGCAGCTCGCATTTGGATACGCAGTATTTT. It translates to CASSSHLDTQYF.

This chain joins TRBV6-5 and TRBJ2-7; TRBD2 is a possible D gene (5 bases). The V gene lost 1 base and the J gene lost 7 bases, with 14 bases spanning the gap. The V gene's germline CDR1 is MNHEY and CDR2 SVGAGI. The CDR3 runs 14 residues. DNA for the CDR3: TGTGCCAGCAGTTACTTCCGCCTCTCGGGGGAGCAGTACTTC. Translation: CASSYFRLSGEQYF.

This clonotype has just a few counts. The chain combines TRBV18 with TRBJ1-2; D is perhaps TRBD1 (5 bases). The germline V gene has CDR1 KGHSH and CDR2 LQKENI. This CDR3 region has 15 residues. Trimming stripped 0 bases from V and 7 bases from J, with 15 bases between. CDR3 residues: CASSPPTGDLSGYTF. The CDR3 region has the DNA TGTGCCAGCTCACCACCTACGGGGGATCTTAGTGGCTACACCTTC.

This clonotype showed up many times. This chain connects TRBV5-4 to TRBJ2-3; D remains ambiguous. Germline CDR1 and CDR2: SGHNT and YYREEE (reference sequence). V lost 0 bases to trimming and J lost 0 bases, with 2 bases between them. This CDR3 has 13 amino acids. This CDR3 reads CASSLDSTDTQYF. The CDR3 DNA sequence: TGTGCCAGCAGCTTGGACAGCACAGATACGCAGTATTTT. Complete variable domain (other parts from reference TRBV5-4 and TRBJ2-3): ETGVTQSPTHLIKTRGQQVTLRCSSQSGHNTVSWYQQALGQGPQFIFQYYREEENGRGNFPPRFSGLQFPNYSSELNVNALELDDSALYLCASSLDSTDTQYFGPGTRLTVL.

The table lists this clonotype with a few counts. The rearrangement uses TRBV6-4 and TRBJ2-3; D uncertain. Germline assignment: CDR1 MRHNA and CDR2 SNTAGT. This CDR3 has 13 residues. V dropped 0 bases and J dropped 5 bases, with 6 bases sitting between them. CDR3 in DNA: TGTGCCAGCAGTGACTCCAGAGGAGATACGCAGTATTTT. As protein: CASSDSRGDTQYF.

In its sample, this clonotype was seen once. The chain joins TRBV29-1 to TRBJ2-7; no clear D. The germline CDR1 and CDR2 sequences are SQVTM and ANQGSEA. The CDR3 has 13 residues. V shed 3 bases and J shed 0 bases, with 9 bases lying between them. CDR3 amino acids: CSVDQGSSYEQYF. The CDR3 DNA is TGCAGCGTTGATCAAGGTAGCTCCTACGAGCAGTACTTC.

This clonotype was found a few times. V gene TRBV9 combines with J gene TRBJ1-1; the D is unclear. CDR3 length equals 13 residues. Trimming shortened V by 2 bases and J by 3 bases, and 8 bases separated the two germline ends. Germline CDR1 reads SGDLS; CDR2 reads YYNGEE. The CDR3 protein is CASSVRLDTEAFF. For the CDR3, the DNA is TGTGCCAGCAGCGTCAGATTAGACACTGAAGCTTTCTTT. Together with reference TRBV9 and TRBJ1-1, the CDR3 gives the full variable domain: DSGVTQTPKHLITATGQRVTLRCSPRSGDLSVYWYQQSLDQGLQFLIQYYNGEERAKGNILERFSAQQFPDLHSELNLSSLELGDSALYFCASSVRLDTEAFFGQGTRLTVV.

This clonotype was detected many times. V usage is TRBV20-1 and J usage is TRBJ1-2; 10 nucleotides match TRBD1. The germline CDR1 and CDR2 sequences are DFQATT and SNEGSKA (reference sequence). CDR3 length equals 15 residues. The V segment lost 2 bases and the J segment 4 bases; nucleotides outside the gene matches: 7. This chain's CDR3 is CSARRQGAQVYGYTF. The CDR3, as DNA: TGCAGTGCTAGAAGACAGGGGGCTCAGGTCTATGGCTACACCTTC.

This clonotype showed up many times. The CDR3 DNA is TGTGCCAGCGGGGACAGGGGGCATGGAAACATTCAGTACTTC. Translated, it gives CASGDRGHGNIQYF. V is TRBV12-3 or TRBV12-4 and J is TRBJ2-4; 12 positions match TRBD1. With 8 bases clipped from V and 6 bases from J, the junction kept 5 bases outside the gene matches. CDR3 length: 14 amino acids.

This clonotype was detected many times. The chain joins TRBV5-1 to TRBJ1-2; D possibly corresponds to TRBD1 (5 bases). Trimming took 3 bases from V and 0 from J, leaving 9 bases between them. Germline assignment: CDR1 SGHRS and CDR2 YFSETQ. The CDR3 sequence is 14 residues long. This CDR3 is CASSWDVSNYGYTF. In DNA form, the CDR3 reads TGCGCCAGCAGCTGGGACGTCTCTAACTATGGCTACACCTTC. Together with reference TRBV5-1 and TRBJ1-2, the CDR3 gives the full variable domain: KAGVTQTPRYLIKTRGQQVTLSCSPISGHRSVSWYQQTPGQGLQFLFEYFSETQRNKGNFPGRFSGRQFSNSRSEMNVSTLELGDSALYLCASSWDVSNYGYTFGSGTRLTVV.

Only a few counts were recorded for this clonotype. The chain joins TRBV2 to TRBJ2-1, with 7 bases fitting TRBD2. CDR1 and CDR2 (germline): SNHLY, FYNNEI. V trimming: 3 bases; J trimming: 3 bases; junction bases outside the gene matches: 5. The CDR3 is made up of 15 amino acids. This CDR3 is CASSDRSGVYNEQFF. For the CDR3, the DNA is TGTGCCAGCAGTGATCGCAGCGGGGTCTACAATGAGCAGTTCTTC.

This clonotype was seen at least ten times. J is TRBJ2-6 and V is TRBV11-2; 9 bases line up with TRBD1. Looked up from germline, CDR1 is SGHAT and CDR2 is FQNNGV. Trimming cost V 4 bases and J 0 bases; bases outside gene matches: 10. The CDR3 totals 19 residues. The CDR3 sequence: CASSSARTGASSGANVLTF. The CDR3 coding sequence is TGTGCCAGCAGCTCGGCACGGACAGGGGCTTCCTCTGGGGCCAACGTCCTGACTTTC.

The chain employs TRBV6-2 or TRBV6-3 and TRBJ2-2; the match to TRBD2 covers 8 bases. The CDR3 loop spans 15 amino acids. Germline lookup yields CDR1 MNHEY and CDR2 SVGEGT. J was trimmed by 2 bases and V by 6 bases; bases with no gene match: 5. CDR3 residues: CASRETSVNTGELFF. CDR3 nucleotides: TGTGCCAGCAGGGAGACTAGCGTCAACACCGGGGAGCTGTTTTTT.

This clonotype has ten or more counts. The rearrangement joins TRBV10-2 to TRBJ2-1, with a tentative D call TRBD2 (5 bases). Trimming left V 0 bases short and J 12 bases short, with 18 bases between. The CDR3 is 15 amino acids. Per the germline V gene, CDR1 is WSHSY and CDR2 is SAAADI. CDR3 residues: CASSESRASLIRQFF. The DNA of the CDR3 is TGCGCCAGCAGTGAGTCGCGCGCTAGCCTAATACGGCAGTTCTTC.

This clonotype was recorded at least ten times. This chain links TRBV4-1 with TRBJ2-1, with D uncertain. The CDR3 totals 11 residues. Germline CDR1 is MGHRA and CDR2 is YSYEKL. V lost 1 base and J lost 16, with 11 bases in between. The CDR3 sequence: CASSQVGRYFF. In nucleotides, the CDR3 is TGCGCCAGCAGCCAAGTAGGCCGGTACTTCTTC.

This clonotype came up many times. This CDR3 reads CASSSTSGLQETQYF. CDR3 nucleotide sequence: TGTGCCAGCAGTTCGACTAGCGGACTCCAAGAGACCCAGTACTTC. V is TRBV2 and J is TRBJ2-5; 9 nucleotides line up with TRBD2. This CDR3 is 15 amino acids long. V dropped 5 bases and J dropped 1; count of bases not matched to a gene: 5. Germline CDR1 reads SNHLY; CDR2 reads FYNNEI.

At least ten counts were recorded for this clonotype. The J gene is TRBJ1-3, the V gene TRBV20-1; 7 bases are shared with TRBD1. This CDR3 comprises 12 residues. Germline V gene sequence: CDR1 DFQATT, CDR2 SNEGSKA (reference sequence). The J segment lost 5 bases and the V segment lost 6 bases, leaving 4 bases of the junction unmatched. In nucleotides, the CDR3 is TGCAGTGCGCCGGGACAGCGAAACACCATATATTTT. Protein: CSAPGQRNTIYF.

In its sample, this clonotype was seen many times. The CDR3 loop reads CASMMSRGAQYF. The CDR3 DNA reads as TGTGCCAGCATGATGTCACGTGGAGCCCAGTACTTC. The chain recombines TRBV12-3 or TRBV12-4 with TRBJ2-5; no firm D call. V lost 7 bases and J 9 bases, leaving 15 bases between the germline ends. This CDR3 is built from 12 residues.

This clonotype showed up many times. The rearrangement joins TRBV30 to TRBJ2-1, with TRBD2 matching 11 bases. This CDR3 spans 15 amino acids. Losses at the gene ends were 4 bases for V and 6 bases for J; bases not matched to a gene: 8. Per the germline V gene, CDR1 is GTSNPN and CDR2 is SVGIG (reference sequence). This CDR3 is CAWTAGTSGSNEQFF. CDR3 sequence (DNA): TGTGCCTGGACCGCCGGGACTAGCGGATCCAATGAGCAGTTCTTC.

This clonotype appeared a few times. The genes are TRBV5-6 and TRBJ2-1; D gene uncertain. V lost 2 bases and J 6 bases, leaving 15 bases between the germline ends. Germline V lookup: CDR1 SGHDT, CDR2 YYEEEE. The CDR3 covers 15 residues. CDR3 protein: CASSFPSSTGNEQFF. CDR3 sequence (DNA): TGTGCCAGCAGCTTCCCCTCGTCAACGGGCAATGAGCAGTTCTTC.

This clonotype was counted at least ten times. V usage is TRBV9 and J usage is TRBJ1-4, with 9 bases aligning to TRBD1. The CDR3 consists of 16 residues. Germline trimming cut 4 bases from V and 4 bases from J; bases unmatched to any gene: 8. Germline-derived CDR1 and CDR2 are SGDLS and YYNGEE. In DNA form, the CDR3 reads TGTGCCAGCAGCTTCCGGGACAGGGACCTTAATGAAAAACTGTTTTTT. It is translated as CASSFRDRDLNEKLFF.

In this sample, this clonotype turned up many times. The chain uses TRBV7-2 and TRBJ1-1, with 8 nucleotides matching TRBD1. The CDR3 extends over 15 amino acids. Trimming removed 5 bases from V and 11 bases from J; junction bases left unmatched: 16. The germline V gene has CDR1 SGHTA and CDR2 FQGNSA. The CDR3 loop is CASSPRQTGVVEAFF. CDR3 coding DNA: TGTGCCAGCAGCCCAAGACAGACAGGGGTGGTGGAGGCTTTCTTT.

V usage is TRBV28 and J usage is TRBJ2-2; D gene uncertain. The germline V gene has CDR1 MDHEN and CDR2 SYDVKM. The ends were cut back, 7 bases at V and 4 bases at J, with 16 bases in the middle. The length of the CDR3 is 15 residues. CDR3 DNA: TGTGCCAGCACTACCCAGAAGGGTCCCACCGGGGAGCTGTTTTTT. Its translation is CASTTQKGPTGELFF.

The rearrangement links TRBV29-1 to TRBJ2-5; D gene ambiguous. The germline V gene has CDR1 SQVTM and CDR2 ANQGSEA. V lost 6 bases and J lost 0, with 5 bases in between. The CDR3 has 11 amino acids. CDR3 DNA sequence: TGCAGCGTCGTGTACCAAGAGACCCAGTACTTC. It translates to CSVVYQETQYF.

This clonotype was seen a handful of times. V gene TRBV27 combines with J gene TRBJ1-4; 8 bases map to TRBD1. CDR1 and CDR2 from the germline V gene are MNHEY and SMNVEV (reference sequence). J lost 5 bases, V lost 3 bases, and 5 bases had no gene match. CDR3 length: 15 amino acids. Written as DNA, the CDR3 is TGTGCCAGCAGTTTCGGACAGGGTCTAAATGAAAAACTGTTTTTT. The encoded protein is CASSFGQGLNEKLFF.

This clonotype was observed many times. This chain uses TRBV28 with TRBJ1-6, with no clear D. The CDR3 spans 13 residues. Germline V gene sequence: CDR1 MDHEN, CDR2 SYDVKM. Trimming left V 3 bases short and J 9 bases short, with 9 bases between. The CDR3 DNA reads TGTGCCAGCAGTTTGGAAGGGCCTTCACCCCTCCACTTT. It yields the protein CASSLEGPSPLHF.